This T cell receptor (beta chain) derives from a study of identical twins. All donors comprised healthy Caucasians. TCRdb re-analysed the 5' RACE reads in MiXCR, keeping a single row per CDR3 protein. This table holds a few hundred thousand distinct CDR3 sequences, more than 9% found once. J was trimmed by 1 base and V by 2 bases; bases with no gene match: 4. CDR1 and CDR2 from the germline V gene are MNHEY and SVGAGI. The CDR3 covers 17 residues. The sample was also reused in another study, on yellow fever vaccine responses in identical twins.

The specimen was PBMCs. This TCR derives from a woman between 18 and 29 years old in good health. The gene calls are TRBV6-5 and TRBJ2-6; 8 bases align to TRBD2. CDR3 residues: CASSYAGGPSGANVLTF. The CDR3 region has the DNA TGTGCCAGCAGTTACGCGGGGGGCCCATCTGGGGCCAACGTCCTGACTTTC.